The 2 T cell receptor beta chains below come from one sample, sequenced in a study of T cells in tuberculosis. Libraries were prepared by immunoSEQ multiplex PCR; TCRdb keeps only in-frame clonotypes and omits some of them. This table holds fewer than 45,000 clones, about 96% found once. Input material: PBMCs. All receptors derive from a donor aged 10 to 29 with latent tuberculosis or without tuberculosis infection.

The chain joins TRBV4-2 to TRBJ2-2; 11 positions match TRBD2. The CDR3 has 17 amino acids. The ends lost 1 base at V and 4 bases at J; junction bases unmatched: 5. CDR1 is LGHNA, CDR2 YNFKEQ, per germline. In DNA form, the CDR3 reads TGTGCCAGCAGCCAAGTGGGGCTAGCGGGGGGCACCGGGGAGCTGTTTTTT. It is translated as CASSQVGLAGGTGELFF.

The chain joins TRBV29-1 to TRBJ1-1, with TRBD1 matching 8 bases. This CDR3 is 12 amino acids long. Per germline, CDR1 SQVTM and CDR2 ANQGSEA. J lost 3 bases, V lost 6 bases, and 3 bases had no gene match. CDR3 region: CSVDRVDTEAFF. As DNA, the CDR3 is TGCAGCGTGGACAGGGTGGACACTGAAGCTTTCTTT.